Listed here are 19 T cell receptor beta chains from one sample, sequenced in a study of early T cells in non-severe SARS-CoV-2 infection. Each CDR3 protein is one row after TCRdb ran MiXCR on the 5' RACE reads. The table lists about 52,000 distinct CDR3 sequences, 6% to 7% of them singletons. The sample comprised whole blood. The receptors derive from an adult who was a healthcare worker with PCR-confirmed SARS-CoV-2 infection or an uninfected control (not recorded which).

This clonotype was found many times. The J gene is TRBJ2-3, the V gene TRBV9, with D unclear. This CDR3 has 13 residues. The ends were cut back, 0 bases at V and 7 bases at J, with 9 bases in the middle. Per the germline V gene, CDR1 is SGDLS and CDR2 is YYNGEE. CDR3 bases: TGTGCCAGCAGCGTAGGTCAGGTTAATACGCAGTATTTT. This codes for CASSVGQVNTQYF.

V usage is TRBV7-8 and J usage is TRBJ2-1; 12 nucleotides line up with TRBD2. There are 17 residues in the CDR3. The V gene end was trimmed by 1 base and the J gene end by 2 bases; junction bases not matched to a gene: 3. The germline gives CDR1 SGHVS, CDR2 FQNEAQ. The CDR3 sequence is CASSLDPSGGAYNEQFF. The CDR3 DNA reads as TGTGCCAGCAGCTTAGATCCTAGCGGGGGGGCCTACAATGAGCAGTTCTTC.

Many counts were recorded for this clonotype. The chain couples TRBV12-3 or TRBV12-4 to TRBJ2-6; D unresolved. The germline V and J ends were trimmed by 7 bases and 9 bases, with 10 bases remaining between them. This CDR3 has 12 residues. The CDR3 protein is CASTMTDNVLTF. DNA of the CDR3: TGTGCCAGCACTATGACCGACAACGTCCTGACTTTC.

The chain uses TRBV7-9 and TRBJ1-4; 7 positions match TRBD1. There are 12 residues in the CDR3. Germline CDR1 SEHNR, CDR2 FQNEAQ (reference sequence). The V segment lost 8 bases and the J segment 7 bases; nucleotides outside the gene matches: 4. The CDR3: CASSGGSEKLFF. CDR3 in DNA: TGTGCCAGCTCAGGGGGGAGTGAAAAACTGTTTTTT.

The genes are TRBV6-2 or TRBV6-3 and TRBJ2-2, with TRBD2 matching 10 bases. CDR1 and CDR2 (germline): MNHEY, SVGEGT. V lost 5 bases, J lost 4 bases, and 7 bases stayed unmatched. The length of the CDR3 is 16 residues. The CDR3 region is CASSRTSGDFTGELFF. The CDR3 DNA reads as TGTGCCAGCAGTCGTACTAGCGGGGACTTCACCGGGGAGCTGTTTTTT.

This clonotype was seen repeatedly, ten times or more. The chain recombines TRBV20-1 with TRBJ1-1, with 8 bases fitting TRBD1. The CDR3 sequence is 16 residues long. The germline gives CDR1 DFQATT, CDR2 SNEGSKA (reference sequence). J gave up 2 bases and V 2 bases, and 10 bases lay outside the gene matches. The CDR3 spells CSARSREGQVNTEAFF. CDR3 nucleotides: TGCAGTGCTAGATCCCGAGAGGGACAGGTAAACACTGAAGCTTTCTTT.

The chain is built from TRBV11-3 and TRBJ1-2, with D maybe TRBD1 (6 bases). The germline gives CDR1 SGHNT, CDR2 YENEEA. This CDR3 spans 16 amino acids. Trimming shortened V by 4 bases and J by 1 base, and 16 bases separated the two germline ends. DNA of the CDR3: TGTGCCAGCAGCTACGCCGGGACAAGCCATAACTATGGCTACACCTTC. Translating it yields CASSYAGTSHNYGYTF.

The genes are TRBV5-6 and TRBJ2-7; perhaps TRBD2 as D (6 bases). V dropped 4 bases and J dropped 3 bases, with 23 bases sitting between them. CDR1 and CDR2 from the germline V gene are SGHDT and YYEEEE. This CDR3 comprises 17 residues. CDR3 nucleotide sequence: TGTGCCAGCAGCCCCGGTTGGGGTAGCGGATCCCACTACGAGCAGTACTTC. Amino acid sequence: CASSPGWGSGSHYEQYF. Full variable domain (outside the CDR3, taken from reference TRBV5-6 and TRBJ2-7): DAGVTQSPTHLIKTRGQQVTLRCSPKSGHDTVSWYQQALGQGPQFIFQYYEEEERQRGNFPDRFSGHQFPNYSSELNVNALLLGDSALYLCASSPGWGSGSHYEQYFGPGTRLTVT.

This clonotype was counted ten times or more. The chain couples TRBV19 to TRBJ2-7; D possibly corresponds to TRBD2 (7 bases). V was trimmed by 4 bases and J by 6 bases, leaving 10 bases between them. The CDR3 covers 12 residues. The germline V gene has CDR1 LNHDA and CDR2 SQIVND (reference sequence). The chain's CDR3 is CASSTRGAEQYF. The CDR3 DNA sequence: TGTGCCAGTAGTACCCGGGGGGCCGAGCAGTACTTC.

This clonotype was found many times. The CDR3 here is CASSPGGIQPQHF. The CDR3 nucleotides are TGTGCCAGCAGTCCGGGGGGGATTCAGCCCCAGCATTTT. The rearrangement links TRBV6-2 or TRBV6-3 to TRBJ1-5, with D possibly being TRBD1 (5 bases). Trimming removed 5 bases at V and 6 bases at J, with 11 bases between. The germline CDR1 and CDR2 sequences are MNHEY and SVGEGT. CDR3 length: 13 amino acids.

This clonotype was found many times. The gene calls are TRBV20-1 and TRBJ2-1, with 8 bases lining up with TRBD2. After removal of 6 bases from V and 3 bases from J, the junction contained 4 bases not matched to a gene. Germline CDR1 DFQATT, CDR2 SNEGSKA (reference sequence). This CDR3 is 13 amino acids long. CDR3 nucleotide sequence: TGCAGTGCCGGAAGCGGGGGCTACAATGAGCAGTTCTTC. This gives the protein CSAGSGGYNEQFF.

This clonotype was recorded at least ten times. This chain uses TRBV29-1 with TRBJ1-2; D remains ambiguous. Trimming removed 7 bases at V and 7 bases at J, with 10 bases between. Germline CDR1 reads SQVTM; CDR2 reads ANQGSEA. The CDR3 has 10 residues. DNA for the CDR3: TGCAGCGCCGCAGAATCTGGCTACACCTTC. Translating gives CSAAESGYTF.

This clonotype was seen many times. The CDR3 loop is CASSLEGAGGYEQYF. DNA for the CDR3: TGTGCCAGCAGCTTGGAGGGAGCAGGGGGGTACGAGCAGTACTTC. The chain employs TRBV7-9 and TRBJ2-7; TRBD1 is a possible D gene (7 bases). V gave up 3 bases and J gave up 4 bases, with 16 bases separating them. This CDR3 contains 15 residues. CDR1 is SEHNR and CDR2 is FQNEAQ in the germline V gene (reference sequence).

This clonotype was seen repeatedly, ten times or more. The V and J genes are TRBV12-5 and TRBJ2-7, with 11 bases identical to TRBD2. With 5 bases clipped from V and 3 bases from J, the junction kept 6 bases outside the gene matches. Germline CDR1 and CDR2: LGHNT and FRNRAP. The length of the CDR3 is 15 residues. The DNA of the CDR3 is TGTGCTAGTGGTCTACTAGCGGGGGTTAGCTACGAGCAGTACTTC. Translating gives CASGLLAGVSYEQYF.

This clonotype was recorded a few times. A read error is possible here, since a much larger clone lies one base away. This chain links TRBV11-2 with TRBJ1-1, with unresolved D. Germline V gene lookup returns CDR1 SGHAT and CDR2 FQNNGV. V was trimmed by 3 bases and J by 4 bases, leaving 6 bases between them. This CDR3 is 12 amino acids long. CDR3 bases: TGTGCCAGCAGCTTGTTTGTCACTGAAGCTTTCTTT. It is translated as CASSLFVTEAFF.

This clonotype was counted at least ten times. The chain combines TRBV12-3 or TRBV12-4 with TRBJ1-4, with a tentative D call TRBD1 (5 bases). The CDR3 is 15 amino acids. Trimming removed 7 bases at V and 2 bases at J, with 14 bases between. CDR3 nucleotide sequence: TGTGCCAGCACCCTTGGGGGGAGTACTAATGAAAAACTGTTTTTT. Translating gives CASTLGGSTNEKLFF.

This clonotype was picked up many times. The chain's CDR3 is CAISGQGNYGYTF. As DNA, the CDR3 is TGTGCCATCAGCGGACAGGGGAACTATGGCTACACCTTC. This chain joins TRBV10-3 and TRBJ1-2; TRBD1 agrees at 9 bases. CDR1 is ENHRY, CDR2 SYGVKD, per germline. The V segment lost 6 bases and the J segment 2 bases; nucleotides outside the gene matches: 1. CDR3 size: 13 residues.

The table lists this clonotype with many counts. For the CDR3, the DNA is TGTGCCAGCAGTTTGGTACGGGGGAATAACTATGGCTACACCTTC. As protein: CASSLVRGNNYGYTF. The chain couples TRBV12-3 or TRBV12-4 to TRBJ1-2, with D perhaps matching TRBD1 (5 bases). Trimming stripped 3 bases from V and 1 base from J, with 12 bases between. This CDR3 spans 15 amino acids.

This clonotype has a count of ten or more. The V and J genes are TRBV12-3 or TRBV12-4 and TRBJ2-7; a possible D gene is TRBD2 (6 bases). The CDR3 consists of 15 residues. The V and J ends lost 7 bases and 3 bases respectively, with 19 bases between them. CDR3 sequence (DNA): TGTGCCAGCACCACCGAAGCGGGTTCTTTCTACGAGCAGTACTTC. It specifies CASTTEAGSFYEQYF.